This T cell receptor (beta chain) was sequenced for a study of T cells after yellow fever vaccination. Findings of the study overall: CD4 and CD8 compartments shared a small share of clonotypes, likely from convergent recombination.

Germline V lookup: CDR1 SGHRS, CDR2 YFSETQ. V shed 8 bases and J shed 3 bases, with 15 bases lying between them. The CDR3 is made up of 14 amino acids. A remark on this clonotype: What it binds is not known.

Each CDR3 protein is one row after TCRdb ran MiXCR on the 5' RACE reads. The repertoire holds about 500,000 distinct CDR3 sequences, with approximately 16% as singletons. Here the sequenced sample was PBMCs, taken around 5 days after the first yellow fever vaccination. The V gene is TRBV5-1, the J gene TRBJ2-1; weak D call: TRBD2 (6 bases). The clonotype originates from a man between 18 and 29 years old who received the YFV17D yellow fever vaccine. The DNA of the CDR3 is TGCGCCAGTCTTGGGGGAGGAGACTACAATGAGCAGTTCTTC. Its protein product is CASLGGGDYNEQFF.